This T cell receptor (beta chain) was observed in a study of blood T cell repertoires in COVID-19. For the study at large: Material from acute and convalescent COVID-19 was sourced from the United States, Italy and Spain. The analysed material was cDNA or gDNA that came from T cells, B-cell-depleted T cells, or PBMCs.

Study processing details: For nucleated cells, counts were estimated from reference gene primer amplification. Sequenced by immunoSEQ multiplex PCR; TCRdb stores in-frame clones only, minus some. V, J and clone size were drawn from that table, and D and trimming were deduced from the DNA. In the table there are 100,000 to 150,000 clones, approximately 74% of which are singletons. The germline V gene has CDR1 SGHVS and CDR2 FQNEAQ. Losses at the gene ends were 5 bases for V and 4 bases for J; bases not matched to a gene: 10. The CDR3 spans 15 residues. This sequence originates from an elderly man with COVID-19, enrolled during active disease. The J gene is TRBJ1-1, the V gene TRBV7-8; 7 nucleotides line up with TRBD1. The sequenced sample was peripheral blood. CDR3 sequence (DNA): TGTGCCAGCAGCCCCCAGGGGGGTCCACCCACTGAAGCTTTCTTT. As protein: CASSPQGGPPTEAFF.